One and the same sample provided the 21 T cell receptor beta chains below, sequenced in a study of radiation and T cells in renal cell carcinoma. Sample time point: blood 4 weeks post-SBRT, at nephrectomy. Treatment indicated: 15 Gy SBRT to primary tumor, nephrectomy 4 weeks later. Profiling relied on immunoSEQ multiplex PCR, and the TCRdb table lists in-frame clones only, not all of them. Of around 140,000 clones listed, about 86% are singletons. The starting material was blood, obtained from a patient whose treatment included radiotherapy and nephrectomy. These receptors originate from a woman aged 45-65 years with renal cell carcinoma.

The chain carries TRBV4-2 and TRBJ2-7; 7 bases line up with TRBD1. CDR3 length: 14 amino acids. V lost 5 bases to trimming and J lost 7 bases; unmatched junction nucleotides: 11. Per the germline V gene, CDR1 is LGHNA and CDR2 is YNFKEQ. The DNA of the CDR3 is TGTGCCAGCAGCTCTGGACAGGACCCTGGGGAGCAGTACTTC. Its protein is CASSSGQDPGEQYF.

This clone was counted once. The V call is TRBV11-2, the J call TRBJ2-3; 8 bases are shared with TRBD1. The CDR3 is made up of 13 amino acids. The junction had 4 bases not matched to a gene; V was cut back by 4 bases and J by 7 bases. The germline V gene encodes CDR1 SGHAT and CDR2 FQNNGV. CDR3 DNA: TGTGCCAGCAGCTGGGGACAGGCCAATACGCAGTATTTT. Its protein is CASSWGQANTQYF.

This chain joins TRBV4-1 and TRBJ2-4; 7 nucleotides align to TRBD1. V trimming: 4 bases; J trimming: 0 bases; junction bases outside the gene matches: 15. The germline V gene encodes CDR1 MGHRA and CDR2 YSYEKL. There are 19 residues in the CDR3. The CDR3 DNA sequence: TGCGCCAGCAGCCCGATAAATCTCCGACAGGGATTAGCCAAAAACATTCAGTACTTC. This codes for CASSPINLRQGLAKNIQYF.

The chain has TRBV5-1 and TRBJ2-3; a possible D gene is TRBD1 (6 bases). The CDR3 length is 15 residues. Germline CDR1 is SGHRS and CDR2 is YFSETQ. V lost 0 bases and J lost 2, with 10 bases in between. The chain's CDR3 is CASSLEGGITDTQYF. The CDR3 DNA reads TGCGCCAGCAGCTTGGAAGGGGGAATCACAGATACGCAGTATTTT.

V usage is TRBV6-6 and J usage is TRBJ2-7; D unclear. The V end lost 4 bases, the J end lost 0 bases, and 13 bases lay between the germline ends. The germline V gene has CDR1 MNHNY and CDR2 SVGAGI (reference sequence). The CDR3 has 15 residues. The CDR3 sequence: CASSSRPRSSYEQYF. CDR3 DNA: TGTGCCAGCAGTTCCAGACCGAGAAGCTCCTACGAGCAGTACTTC.

This clone has only a few counts. This sequence joins TRBV6-6 and TRBJ1-4, with no clear D. Trimming shortened V by 0 bases and J by 12 bases, and 8 bases separated the two germline ends. The CDR3 extends over 12 amino acids. Germline CDR1 MNHNY, CDR2 SVGAGI (reference sequence). CDR3 sequence (DNA): TGTGCCAGCAGTTACTCGGAGGCGGAACTGTTTTTT. Translating it yields CASSYSEAELFF.

The chain joins TRBV19 to TRBJ2-7; D gene uncertain. The CDR3 consists of 14 residues. Trimming removed 0 bases at V and 0 bases at J, with 6 bases between. Germline-derived CDR1 and CDR2 are LNHDA and SQIVND (reference sequence). This CDR3 reads CASSIDRSSYEQYF. CDR3 DNA sequence: TGTGCCAGTAGTATAGACAGGAGCTCCTACGAGCAGTACTTC.

The chain combines TRBV27 with TRBJ1-5; TRBD1 matches 7 bases. CDR3 length: 17 amino acids. Germline V gene sequence: CDR1 MNHEY, CDR2 SMNVEV (reference sequence). V shed 0 bases and J 1 base; nucleotides not matched to a gene: 6. The CDR3 bases are TGTGCCAGCAGTTTATCAACGGGGACAGCCAGCAATCAGCCCCAGCATTTT. It yields the protein CASSLSTGTASNQPQHF.

This chain joins TRBV5-1 and TRBJ1-1; D gene ambiguous. The CDR3 length is 13 residues. V was trimmed by 0 bases and J by 0 bases, leaving 3 bases between them. Germline CDR1 SGHRS, CDR2 YFSETQ. The CDR3 spells CASSLGLNTEAFF. CDR3 bases: TGCGCCAGCAGCTTGGGGCTGAACACTGAAGCTTTCTTT. Filled out from reference TRBV5-1 and TRBJ1-1, the complete variable domain reads KAGVTQTPRYLIKTRGQQVTLSCSPISGHRSVSWYQQTPGQGLQFLFEYFSETQRNKGNFPGRFSGRQFSNSRSEMNVSTLELGDSALYLCASSLGLNTEAFFGQGTRLTVV.

This clone showed up just a few times. The V and J genes are TRBV18 and TRBJ1-6; 9 bases align to TRBD1. Germline V gives CDR1 KGHSH, CDR2 LQKENI. Trimming removed 5 bases from V and 10 bases from J; junction bases left unmatched: 12. The CDR3 length is 16 residues. The CDR3 here is CASSSATTGGGSPLHF. For the CDR3, the DNA is TGTGCCAGCTCATCGGCAACGACAGGGGGAGGGTCACCCCTCCACTTT. The entire variable domain, with the rest obtained from reference TRBV18 and TRBJ1-6, is as follows: NAGVMQNPRHLVRRRGQEARLRCSPMKGHSHVYWYRQLPEEGLKFMVYLQKENIIDESGMPKERFSAEFPKEGPSILRIQQVVRGDSAAYFCASSSATTGGGSPLHFGNGTRLTVT.

J is TRBJ2-7 and V is TRBV11-2, with D perhaps matching TRBD1 or TRBD2 (5 bases each). Germline-derived CDR1 and CDR2 are SGHAT and FQNNGV. CDR3 length: 14 amino acids. Trimming cost V 1 base and J 4 bases, with 11 bases left between them. The CDR3 DNA is TGTGCCAGCAGCTTAGCCAGGGACGGTTACGAGCAGTACTTC. The encoded protein is CASSLARDGYEQYF.

J is TRBJ1-5 and V is TRBV21-1. TRBV21-1 is termed a pseudogene. The CDR3 sequence is 13 residues long. Here the CDR3 DNA reads TGTGCCAGCAGCTCCCGTCCGGGGGAGCCCCAGCATTTT. It specifies CASSSRPGEPQHF.

This chain joins TRBV27 and TRBJ2-7, with a tentative D call TRBD2 (6 bases). The ends were cut back, 3 bases at V and 0 bases at J, with 15 bases in the middle. The CDR3 has 16 amino acids. Germline loops: CDR1 MNHEY, CDR2 SMNVEV (reference sequence). The CDR3, as DNA: TGTGCCAGCAGTTTCGGATCCCGGACTACCTCCTACGAGCAGTACTTC. Protein product: CASSFGSRTTSYEQYF.

The chain carries TRBV29-1 and TRBJ2-1, with TRBD2 as a possible D gene (6 bases). The CDR3 totals 14 residues. Germline V gene lookup returns CDR1 SQVTM and CDR2 ANQGSEA. The ends were cut back, 0 bases at V and 2 bases at J, with 8 bases in the middle. This CDR3 reads CSVEERGPYNEQFF. The CDR3 DNA follows: TGCAGCGTTGAAGAGCGGGGTCCCTACAATGAGCAGTTCTTC.

This chain joins TRBV28 and TRBJ1-3; a weak D match, TRBD1 (6 bases). CDR1 and CDR2 from the germline V gene are MDHEN and SYDVKM. The CDR3 extends over 12 amino acids. V was clipped by 9 bases and J by 4 bases, with 10 bases between them. The CDR3 is CASRGAGNTIYF. The CDR3 nucleotides read TGTGCCAGTCGGGGGGCCGGAAACACCATATATTTT.

The V gene is TRBV19, the J gene TRBJ2-7; D gene ambiguous. This CDR3 has 13 amino acids. Germline V lookup: CDR1 LNHDA, CDR2 SQIVND (reference sequence). With 4 bases removed from V and 2 bases from J, the gap between germline ends came to 9 bases. The CDR3 nucleotides read TGTGCCAGTAGTACCGCACGGGCCTACGAGCAGTACTTC. Translated: CASSTARAYEQYF.

This clone has a single count. The chain combines TRBV7-8 with TRBJ1-1; no clear D. Trimming left V 4 bases short and J 0 bases short, with 15 bases between. The germline V gene encodes CDR1 SGHVS and CDR2 FQNEAQ. This CDR3 comprises 16 residues. Here the CDR3 DNA reads TGTGCCAGCAGCTCACGGGGTGAAGGAATGAACACTGAAGCTTTCTTT. It codes for CASSSRGEGMNTEAFF.

This chain connects TRBV7-9 to TRBJ2-7; D remains unclear. V was shortened by 5 bases and J by 6 bases, with 17 bases between the two germline ends. Germline V gene data show CDR1 as SEHNR and CDR2 as FQNEAQ (reference sequence). This CDR3 has 14 amino acids. DNA of the CDR3: TGTGCCAGCAGCGTCGCCGGGCAAAGGGCCGAGCAGTACTTC. Translated: CASSVAGQRAEQYF.

This clone was seen a handful of times. The chain uses TRBV15 and TRBJ1-2; D possibly corresponds to TRBD1 (5 bases). The CDR3 is 14 amino acids. The germline gives CDR1 LNHNV, CDR2 YYDKDF (reference sequence). V was pared by 1 base and J by 4 bases, with 10 bases between. CDR3 sequence: CATSRGGGTYGYTF. The CDR3 DNA follows: TGTGCCACCAGCAGAGGGGGAGGGACCTATGGCTACACCTTC.

The J gene is TRBJ2-7, the V gene TRBV7-2; TRBD1 matches at 9 bases. CDR1 SGHTA and CDR2 FQGNSA come from the germline V gene. The trim removed 1 base at V and 4 bases at J, leaving 5 bases unmatched. The CDR3 totals 15 residues. As DNA, the CDR3 is TGTGCCAGCAGCTTAGGGGACAGGGAGAGGTACGAGCAGTACTTC. Translation: CASSLGDRERYEQYF. The full variable domain, rest sourced from reference TRBV7-2 and TRBJ2-7, is GAGVSQSPSNKVTEKGKDVELRCDPISGHTALYWYRQSLGQGLEFLIYFQGNSAPDKSGLPSDRFSAERTGGSVSTLTIQRTQQEDSAVYLCASSLGDRERYEQYFGPGTRLTVT.

The CDR3 DNA reads as TGCGCCAGCAGTGGGCCCGGGACTAGCGGGGTTAGCACAGATACGCAGTATTTT. This sequence encodes CASSGPGTSGVSTDTQYF. This sequence joins TRBV10-2 and TRBJ2-3, with 13 positions matching TRBD2. The CDR3 length is 18 residues. Germline-derived CDR1 and CDR2 are WSHSY and SAAADI. V was clipped by 4 bases and J by 0 bases; unmatched bases: 7.